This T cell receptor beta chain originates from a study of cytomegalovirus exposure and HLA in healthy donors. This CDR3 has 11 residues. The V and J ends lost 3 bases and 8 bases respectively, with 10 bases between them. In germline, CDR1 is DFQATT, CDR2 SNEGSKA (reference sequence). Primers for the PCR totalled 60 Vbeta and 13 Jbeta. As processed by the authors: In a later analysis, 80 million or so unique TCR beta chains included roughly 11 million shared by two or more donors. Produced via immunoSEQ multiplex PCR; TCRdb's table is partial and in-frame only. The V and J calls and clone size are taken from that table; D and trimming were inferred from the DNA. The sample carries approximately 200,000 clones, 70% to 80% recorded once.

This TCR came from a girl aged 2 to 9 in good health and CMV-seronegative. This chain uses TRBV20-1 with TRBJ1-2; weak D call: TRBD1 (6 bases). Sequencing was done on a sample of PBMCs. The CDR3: CSASGTPGYTF. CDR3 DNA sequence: TGCAGTGCTAGCGGGACACCGGGCTACACCTTC.